A selection of T cell receptor beta chains follows, all from one sample in a study of CD8 T cells in Susac syndrome. TCRdb re-called the immunoSEQ multiplex PCR reads through MiXCR, storing one row per CDR3 protein. The sample has 200,000 to 250,000 distinct CDR3 sequences, 93% seen once. The specimen was CD4+ T cells from PBMCs. The receptor source for this set is a human donor with multiple sclerosis. The conserved cysteine and the conserved F or W are not part of the CDR3 here.

V	J	CDR3
TRBV7-2	TRBJ2-1	ASTRPGQGYNEQF
TRBV24-1	TRBJ2-5	ATSHTASGETQY
TRBV27	TRBJ1-2	ASSRGNSVPI
TRBV15	TRBJ1-1	ATSRDALNTEAF
TRBV6-5	TRBJ1-1	ASLPFGGANTEAF
TRBV6-1	TRBJ2-7	ASSEWGRTYEQY
TRBV13	TRBJ1-2	ASSDHRGDYGYT
TRBV7-9	TRBJ1-1	ASSKDRGNTEAF
TRBV4-2	TRBJ1-2	ASSQDVDLSWYGYT
TRBV11-2	TRBJ2-3	ASSLDGTGDTQY
TRBV18	TRBJ2-2	ASSPVDRLDTGELF
TRBV27	TRBJ1-2	ASSARAEPHYGYT
TRBV3-1	TRBJ2-1	ASSQTGTSGGAYNEQF
TRBV3-1	TRBJ1-1	ASSTTTGPPSGLNTEAF
TRBV11-2	TRBJ2-2	ASTGLAGVRNTGELF
TRBV4-1	TRBJ1-1	ASSQEAVQHRAF
TRBV28	TRBJ2-5	ASTVGDLRKETQY
TRBV20-1	TRBJ2-3	SARSKSGITDTQY
TRBV29-1	TRBJ2-1	SVPQNEQF
TRBV19	TRBJ2-3	ASSGTRGDTQY
TRBV7-3	TRBJ2-1	ASSLTGDTYNEQF
TRBV27	TRBJ2-1	ASGLRSSYNEQF
TRBV12-3/TRBV12-4	TRBJ1-6	ASSSVRDSPLH
TRBV15	TRBJ2-7	ATSRDDAQY
TRBV30	TRBJ1-4	AWSKHSAVNEKLF
TRBV20-1	TRBJ1-4	SASVTTVTNEKLF
TRBV4-1	TRBJ2-2	ASSQEGTATGELF
TRBV19	TRBJ1-5	ASNKGGPSYSNQPQH
TRBV20-1	TRBJ1-5	SAPRTGGQPQH